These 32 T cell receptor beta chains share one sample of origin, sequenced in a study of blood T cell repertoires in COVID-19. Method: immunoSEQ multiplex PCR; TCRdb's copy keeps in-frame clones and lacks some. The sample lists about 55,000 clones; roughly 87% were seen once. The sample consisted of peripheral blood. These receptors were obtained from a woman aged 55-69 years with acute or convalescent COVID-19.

The CDR3 bases are TGTGCCAGCAGCCAGCTGGGACAAAATAATGAAAAACTGTTTTTT. It codes for CASSQLGQNNEKLFF. The chain links TRBV7-2 to TRBJ1-4, with D perhaps matching TRBD1 (6 bases). CDR3 length: 15 residues. CDR1 SGHTA and CDR2 FQGNSA come from the germline V gene. V was pared by 5 bases and J by 4 bases, with 14 bases between.

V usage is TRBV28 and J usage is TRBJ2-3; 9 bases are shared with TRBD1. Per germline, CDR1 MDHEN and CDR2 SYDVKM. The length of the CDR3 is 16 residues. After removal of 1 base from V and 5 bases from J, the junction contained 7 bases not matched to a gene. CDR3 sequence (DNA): TGTGCCAGCAGTTTATCGGGACAGGGTTTCGGAGATACGCAGTATTTT. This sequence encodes CASSLSGQGFGDTQYF.

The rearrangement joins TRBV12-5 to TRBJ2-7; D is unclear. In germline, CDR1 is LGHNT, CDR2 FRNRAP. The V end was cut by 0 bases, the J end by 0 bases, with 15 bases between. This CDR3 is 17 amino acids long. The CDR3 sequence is CASGLVLQAVASYEQYF. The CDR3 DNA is TGTGCTAGTGGTTTGGTACTTCAGGCAGTGGCCTCCTACGAGCAGTACTTC.

The CDR3 DNA is TGTGCCAGCAGATATACAGGAGTCGCTTTCTTT. The encoded protein is CASRYTGVAFF. The chain joins TRBV11-2 to TRBJ1-1; D perhaps matches TRBD1 (5 bases). This CDR3 is 11 amino acids long. Trimming pared 6 bases from V and 11 bases from J, leaving 13 bases between. Germline values: CDR1 SGHAT, CDR2 FQNNGV. The complete variable domain, with remaining parts taken from reference TRBV11-2 and TRBJ1-1, reads EAGVAQSPRYKIIEKRQSVAFWCNPISGHATLYWYQQILGQGPKLLIQFQNNGVVDDSQLPKDRFSAERLKGVDSTLKIQPAKLEDSAVYLCASRYTGVAFFGQGTRLTVV.

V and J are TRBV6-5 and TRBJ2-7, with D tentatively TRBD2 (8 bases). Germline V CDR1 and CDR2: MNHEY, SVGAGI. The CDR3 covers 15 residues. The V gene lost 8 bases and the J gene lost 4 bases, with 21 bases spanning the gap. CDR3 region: CASGLAGQAIYEQYF. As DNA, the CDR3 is TGTGCCAGCGGACTAGCAGGACAGGCTATATACGAGCAGTACTTC.

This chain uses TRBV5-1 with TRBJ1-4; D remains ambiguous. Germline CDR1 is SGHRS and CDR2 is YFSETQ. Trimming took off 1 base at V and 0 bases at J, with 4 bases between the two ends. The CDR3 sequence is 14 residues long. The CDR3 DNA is TGCGCCAGCAGCTTGACTTCAACTAATGAAAAACTGTTTTTT. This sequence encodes CASSLTSTNEKLFF.

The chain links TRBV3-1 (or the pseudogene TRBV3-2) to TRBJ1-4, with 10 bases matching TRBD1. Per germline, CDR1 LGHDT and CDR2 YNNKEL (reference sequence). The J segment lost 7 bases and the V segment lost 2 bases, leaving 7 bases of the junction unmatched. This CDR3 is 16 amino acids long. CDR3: CASSQRDRGSSEKLFF. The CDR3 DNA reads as TGTGCCAGCAGCCAACGGGACAGGGGTTCAAGTGAAAAACTGTTTTTT.

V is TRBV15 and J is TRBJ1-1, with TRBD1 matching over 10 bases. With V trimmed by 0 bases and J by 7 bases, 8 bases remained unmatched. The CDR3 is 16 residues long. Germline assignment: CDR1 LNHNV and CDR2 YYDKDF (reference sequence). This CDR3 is CATSREGTGAVIEAFF. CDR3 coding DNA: TGTGCCACCAGCAGAGAAGGGACAGGGGCGGTAATTGAAGCTTTCTTT.

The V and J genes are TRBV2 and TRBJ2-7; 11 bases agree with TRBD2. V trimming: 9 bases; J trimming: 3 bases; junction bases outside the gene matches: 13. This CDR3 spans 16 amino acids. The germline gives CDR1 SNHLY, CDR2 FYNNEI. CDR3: CASRPLTGTSGYEQYF. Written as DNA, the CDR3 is TGTGCCAGTAGGCCCCTTACCGGGACTAGCGGCTACGAGCAGTACTTC.

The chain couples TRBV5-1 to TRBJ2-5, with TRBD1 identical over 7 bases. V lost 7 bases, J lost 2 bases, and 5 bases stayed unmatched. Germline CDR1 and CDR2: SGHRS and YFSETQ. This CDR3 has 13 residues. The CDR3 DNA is TGCGCCAGCCGCGCAGGGGGACAAGAGACCCAGTACTTC. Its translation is CASRAGGQETQYF.

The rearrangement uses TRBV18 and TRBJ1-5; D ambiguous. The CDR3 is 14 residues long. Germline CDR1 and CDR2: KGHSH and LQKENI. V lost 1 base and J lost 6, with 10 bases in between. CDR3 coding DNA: TGTGCCAGCTCACCACTAGAGGTGGCTCAGCCCCAGCATTTT. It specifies CASSPLEVAQPQHF.

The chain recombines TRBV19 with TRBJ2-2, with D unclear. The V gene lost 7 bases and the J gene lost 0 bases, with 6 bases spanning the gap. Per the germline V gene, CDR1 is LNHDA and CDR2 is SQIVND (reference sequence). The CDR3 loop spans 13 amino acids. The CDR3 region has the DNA TGTGCCAGTACCCCCGCGAACACCGGGGAGCTGTTTTTT. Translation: CASTPANTGELFF.

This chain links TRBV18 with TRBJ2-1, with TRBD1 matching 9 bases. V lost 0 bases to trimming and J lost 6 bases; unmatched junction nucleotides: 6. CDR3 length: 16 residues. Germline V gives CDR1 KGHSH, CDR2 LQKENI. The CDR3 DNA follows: TGTGCCAGCTCACCACCGGCTAGACAGGGGGTCAATGAGCAGTTCTTC. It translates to CASSPPARQGVNEQFF.

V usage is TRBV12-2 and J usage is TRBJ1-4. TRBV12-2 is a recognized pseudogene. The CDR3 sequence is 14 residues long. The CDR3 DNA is TGTGCAAGCGCAGCGGGACGCCGGAATGAAAAACTGTTTTTT. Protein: CASAAGRRNEKLFF.

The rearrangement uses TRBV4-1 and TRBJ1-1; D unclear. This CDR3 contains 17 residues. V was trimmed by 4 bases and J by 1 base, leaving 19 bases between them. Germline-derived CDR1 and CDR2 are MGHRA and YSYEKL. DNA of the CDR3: TGCGCCAGCAGCCGGTTGATTGCTCCGATCGGGAACACTGAAGCTTTCTTT. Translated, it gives CASSRLIAPIGNTEAFF.

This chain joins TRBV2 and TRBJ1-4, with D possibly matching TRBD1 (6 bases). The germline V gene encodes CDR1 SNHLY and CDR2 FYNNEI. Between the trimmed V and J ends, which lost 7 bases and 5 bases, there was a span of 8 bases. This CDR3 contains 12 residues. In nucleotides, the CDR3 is TGTGCCAGCAAAACAGGGAATGAAAAACTGTTTTTT. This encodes CASKTGNEKLFF. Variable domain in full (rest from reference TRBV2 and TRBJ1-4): EPEVTQTPSHQVTQMGQEVILRCVPISNHLYFYWYRQILGQKVEFLVSFYNNEISEKSEIFDDQFSVERPDGSNFTLKIRSTKLEDSAMYFCASKTGNEKLFFGSGTQLSVL.

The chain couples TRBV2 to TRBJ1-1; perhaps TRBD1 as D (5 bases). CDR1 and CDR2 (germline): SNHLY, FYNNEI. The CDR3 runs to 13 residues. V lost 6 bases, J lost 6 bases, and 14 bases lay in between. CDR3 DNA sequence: TGTGCCAGCAGAGTTCAGGGACTACCTGAAGCTTTCTTT. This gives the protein CASRVQGLPEAFF.

CDR3 nucleotides: TGTGCCAGCAGCGTAGGAGGGGGCAGGTTCTCTGGAAACACCATATATTTT. Amino acid sequence: CASSVGGGRFSGNTIYF. The genes are TRBV9 and TRBJ1-3; 7 bases agree with TRBD1. CDR3 length: 17 residues. V was pared by 0 bases and J by 0 bases, with 6 bases of the junction left unmatched. Germline CDR1 is SGDLS and CDR2 is YYNGEE.

CDR3 amino acids: CSVAAGVDTEAFF. In nucleotides, the CDR3 is TGCAGCGTGGCCGCGGGAGTGGATACTGAAGCTTTCTTT. The V call is TRBV29-1, the J call TRBJ1-1, with D uncertain. V gave up 6 bases and J gave up 5 bases, with 16 bases separating them. This CDR3 spans 13 amino acids. CDR1 and CDR2 (germline): SQVTM, ANQGSEA.

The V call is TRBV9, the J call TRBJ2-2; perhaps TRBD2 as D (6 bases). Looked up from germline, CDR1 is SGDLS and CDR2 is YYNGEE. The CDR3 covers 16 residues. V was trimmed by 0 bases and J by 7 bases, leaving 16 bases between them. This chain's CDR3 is CASSVAGEILGGELFF. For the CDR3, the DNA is TGTGCCAGCAGCGTAGCGGGGGAAATACTTGGCGGGGAGCTGTTTTTT. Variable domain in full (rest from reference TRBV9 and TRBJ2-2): DSGVTQTPKHLITATGQRVTLRCSPRSGDLSVYWYQQSLDQGLQFLIQYYNGEERAKGNILERFSAQQFPDLHSELNLSSLELGDSALYFCASSVAGEILGGELFFGEGSRLTVL.

The CDR3 DNA reads TGTGCCAGCAGCCTGCGGACCTACAATGAGCAGTTCTTC. This sequence encodes CASSLRTYNEQFF. The chain employs TRBV5-6 and TRBJ2-1, with D unclear. V was pared by 4 bases and J by 2 bases, with 7 bases between. Germline V gene data show CDR1 as SGHDT and CDR2 as YYEEEE. This CDR3 contains 13 residues.

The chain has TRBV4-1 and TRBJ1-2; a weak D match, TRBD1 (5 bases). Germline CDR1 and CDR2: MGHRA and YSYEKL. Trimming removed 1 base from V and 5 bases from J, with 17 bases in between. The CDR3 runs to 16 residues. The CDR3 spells CASSQGFVGGLYGYTF. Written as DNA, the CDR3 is TGCGCCAGCAGCCAAGGGTTCGTCGGGGGACTATATGGCTACACCTTC.

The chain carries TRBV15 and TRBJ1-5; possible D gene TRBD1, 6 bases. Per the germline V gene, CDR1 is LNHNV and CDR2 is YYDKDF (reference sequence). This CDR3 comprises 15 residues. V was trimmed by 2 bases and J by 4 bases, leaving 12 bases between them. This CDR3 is CATSRTRGVNQPQHF. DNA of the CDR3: TGTGCCACCAGCAGAACCAGGGGCGTGAATCAGCCCCAGCATTTT.

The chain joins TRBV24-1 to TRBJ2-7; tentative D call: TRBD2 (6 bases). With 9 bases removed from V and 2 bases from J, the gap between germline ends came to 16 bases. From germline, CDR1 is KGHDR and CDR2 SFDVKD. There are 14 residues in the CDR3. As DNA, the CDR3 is TGTGCCACCCAGGCTACTAGCTTCCCCTACGAGCAGTACTTC. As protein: CATQATSFPYEQYF.

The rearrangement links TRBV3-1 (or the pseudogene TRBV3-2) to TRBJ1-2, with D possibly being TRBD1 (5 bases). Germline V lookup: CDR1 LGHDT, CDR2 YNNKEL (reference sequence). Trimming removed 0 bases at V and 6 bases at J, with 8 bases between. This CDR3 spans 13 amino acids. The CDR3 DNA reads TGTGCCAGCAGCCAAGACCAGGGAAATGGCTACACCTTC. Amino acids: CASSQDQGNGYTF.

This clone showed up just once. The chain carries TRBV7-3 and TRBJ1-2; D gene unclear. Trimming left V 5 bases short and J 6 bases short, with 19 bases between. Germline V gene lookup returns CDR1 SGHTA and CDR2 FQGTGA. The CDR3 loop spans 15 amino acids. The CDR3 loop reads CASSARLEARDGYTF. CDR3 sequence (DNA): TGTGCCAGCAGCGCTAGACTAGAAGCAAGGGATGGCTACACCTTC.

CDR3 protein: CATSDLRPGDGYTF. The CDR3 DNA reads as TGTGCCACCAGTGACCTACGACCAGGGGATGGCTACACCTTC. The chain employs TRBV24-1 and TRBJ1-2, with a possible D match to TRBD1 (6 bases). CDR3 length: 14 amino acids. Germline CDR1 is KGHDR and CDR2 is SFDVKD. Trimming took 4 bases from V and 6 from J, leaving 14 bases between them.

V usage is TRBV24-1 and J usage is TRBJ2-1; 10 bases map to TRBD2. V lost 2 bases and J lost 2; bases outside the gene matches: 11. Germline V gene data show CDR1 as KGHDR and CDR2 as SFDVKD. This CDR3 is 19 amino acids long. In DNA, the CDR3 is TGTGCCACCAGTGATTATCGGCTAGCGGGAGTTTCTACCTACAATGAGCAGTTCTTC. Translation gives CATSDYRLAGVSTYNEQFF.

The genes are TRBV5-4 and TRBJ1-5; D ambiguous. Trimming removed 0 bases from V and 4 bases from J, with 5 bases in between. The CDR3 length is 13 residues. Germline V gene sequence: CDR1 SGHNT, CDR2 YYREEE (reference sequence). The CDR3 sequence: CASSLDPNQPQHF. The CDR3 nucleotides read TGTGCCAGCAGCTTGGATCCGAATCAGCCCCAGCATTTT.

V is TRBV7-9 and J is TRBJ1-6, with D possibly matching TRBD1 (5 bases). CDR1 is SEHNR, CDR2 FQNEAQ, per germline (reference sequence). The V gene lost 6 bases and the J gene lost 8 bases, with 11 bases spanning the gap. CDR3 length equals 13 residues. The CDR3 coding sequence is TGTGCCAGCAGTCAGGGTTACGATTCACCCCTCCACTTT. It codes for CASSQGYDSPLHF.

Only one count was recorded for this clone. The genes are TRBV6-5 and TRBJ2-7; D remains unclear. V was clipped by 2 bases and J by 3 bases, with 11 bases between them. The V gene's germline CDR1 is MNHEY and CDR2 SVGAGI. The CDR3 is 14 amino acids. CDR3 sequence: CASSYQANLYEQYF. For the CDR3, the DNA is TGTGCCAGCAGTTACCAGGCGAATCTCTACGAGCAGTACTTC.

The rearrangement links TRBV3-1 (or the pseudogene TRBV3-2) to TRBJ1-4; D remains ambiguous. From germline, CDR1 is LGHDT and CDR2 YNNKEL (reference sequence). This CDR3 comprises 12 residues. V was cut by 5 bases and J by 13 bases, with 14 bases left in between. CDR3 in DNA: TGTGCCAGCAGCTCCACCCGCCGGGGACTGTTTTTT. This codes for CASSSTRRGLFF.